The sequence of this TCR beta chain was determined in a study of coeliac disease (dated by TCRdb to between 2020 and 2023). In the study overall: Each coeliac patient was placed into one of three groups: newly diagnosed active disease, refractory coeliac disease type I, or disease controlled by a gluten-free diet. High-resolution HLA typing was unavailable, so biased TRBV7-2 usage was queried as a proof of principle. The study applied next-generation sequencing of rearranged TRB and TRG CDR3 regions to small intestinal lymphocyte fractions from coeliac and non-coeliac patients. The aim was to characterise TR repertoires of small intestinal T cells in active, refractory type I and gluten-free-diet-treated coeliac disease. A total of 30 patients took part in the full study: approximately 22 had serologically confirmed coeliac disease and 8 were controls with non-small intestinal disorders. TRB sequencing worked for samples from under 30 subjects, and these included about 22 paired bulk unsorted intraepithelial and lamina propria cell samples. Overall study results and their limits: The authors considered the approach unsuitable for unbiased detection of gliadin-specific T cells, which are scarce and rarely shared between patients. Lower clonality than in controls was observed in the TRB and TRG repertoires of active coeliac intraepithelial and lamina propria samples, suggesting that diverse T cells were recruited. The separation of intraepithelial from lamina propria cells did not yield high-purity fractions, so cross-contamination between compartments was possible. TRB repertoires were largely private; most amino acid sequences were unique to one sample, and V-gene usage did not differ significantly by disease group.

Cells were frozen in liquid nitrogen in DMSO/FBS as aliquots of roughly 500,000 cells, with a single aliquot from each fraction going to sequencing. Every one of the 30 study patients had an endoscopy and a small intestinal biopsy. To release intraepithelial cells, biopsies were stirred for one hour at 37 degrees C in RPMI with EGTA, MgCl2 and 1% FBS. The Qiagen DNeasy blood extraction kit was used to extract genomic DNA from the frozen unsorted cell fractions. On this clone itself: The antigen it binds to is not known. It has no much larger one-base neighbor in the sample; base qualities were not kept.

The CDR3 holds 12 amino acids from the cysteine to the phenylalanine. Only the CDR3 DNA stays, 36 bases, in frame from base 1. V loses 6 bases of germline sequence and J loses 1 base, and the interval between the two ends is 6 bases. From a lookup of the germline V gene, CDR1 and CDR2 are SNHLY and FYNNEI. The method was the immunoSEQ multiplex PCR assay. The TR loci were subjected to amplification by multiplexed PCR, for which V gene segments served as targets of the forward primers and J gene segments as targets of the reverse primers. The Illumina HiSeq System was used to sequence the amplified CDR3 regions. In the source study's methods: Closely related reads were merged by a nearest-neighbour algorithm to remove PCR and sequencing errors and to collapse the data into unique sequences. Each repertoire was summarised by clonality and by T cell density, with T cell density defined as TR molecules per amount of genomic DNA input. CDR3 amino acid sequences present in at least 80% of unsorted samples were defined as public TRs, and these public TRs were then tested for differential abundance between coeliac and control samples. Kruskal-Wallis tests followed by Dunn post-tests were used to test for differences in clonality and density between disease groups. What TCRdb holds here is the immuneACCESS table cut down to in-frame rearrangements. Part of the clones is not present; checked against another copy, under half of the missing clones reflect an unresolved V gene, and the others are unexplained. V, J and clone size were drawn from that table, and D and trimming were deduced from the DNA. The sample data list about 4,300 clones, and roughly three fifths of these were observed just once. Jointly, the top ten make up approximately 15% of the sample.

Material for sequencing was intraepithelial lymphocytes from the gut. The cell subset or site label of this sample denotes: intraepithelial cell (IEC) fraction of small intestinal biopsy. The chain is encoded by TRBV2 joined to TRBJ1-1, with no reliable assignment of the D segment. This clonotype originated in a human donor with active celiac disease. The CDR3 protein sequence reads: CASRPGNTEAFF. The nucleotides are TGTGCCAGCAGACCAGGGAACACTGAAGCTTTCTTT.